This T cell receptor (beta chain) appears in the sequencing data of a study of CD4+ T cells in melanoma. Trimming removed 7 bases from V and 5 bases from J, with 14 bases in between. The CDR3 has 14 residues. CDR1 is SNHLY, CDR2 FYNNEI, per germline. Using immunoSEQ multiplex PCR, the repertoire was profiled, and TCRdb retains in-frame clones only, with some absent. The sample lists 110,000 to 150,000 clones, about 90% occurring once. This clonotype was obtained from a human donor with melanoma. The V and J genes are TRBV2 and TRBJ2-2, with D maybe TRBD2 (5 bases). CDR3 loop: CASTGRARTGELFF. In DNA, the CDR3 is TGTGCCAGCACCGGGCGGGCCAGGACCGGGGAGCTGTTTTTT.